What follows are 6 T cell receptor beta chains derived from one specimen sequenced in a study of chemoradiotherapy in HPV16-positive cancers. TCRdb's table, derived via immunoSEQ multiplex PCR, lists solely in-frame clones and lacks some. The repertoire holds around 13,000 clones, 85% to 90% seen once, with roughly a fifth in the top ten. The sample was blood, taken from a patient who underwent chemoradiotherapy. The source of these receptors is a human donor with HPV-associated anogenital cancer.

The rearrangement links TRBV4-3 to TRBJ2-1, with 9 bases lining up with TRBD2. The CDR3 is 17 amino acids. Germline V gene sequence: CDR1 LGHNA, CDR2 YSLEER. V lost 0 bases, J lost 2 bases, and 5 bases stayed unmatched. The DNA of the CDR3 is TGCGCCAGCAGCCAAGATTTGGGCGGGAGGGCCTACAATGAGCAGTTCTTC. This sequence encodes CASSQDLGGRAYNEQFF.

This rearrangement joins TRBV7-6 to TRBJ2-1, with 9 bases aligning to TRBD2. V trimming: 4 bases; J trimming: 8 bases; junction bases outside the gene matches: 15. This CDR3 has 17 residues. CDR1 is SGHVS, CDR2 FNYEAQ, per germline. Here the CDR3 reads CASSSRLAAPSSHEQFF. For the CDR3, the DNA is TGTGCCAGCAGCTCCCGACTAGCGGCACCTTCCTCGCATGAGCAGTTCTTC.

The chain links TRBV5-6 to TRBJ2-3; 8 positions agree with TRBD2. After removal of 4 bases from V and 4 bases from J, the junction contained 17 bases not matched to a gene. The CDR3 sequence is 18 residues long. Germline lookup yields CDR1 SGHDT and CDR2 YYEEEE. For the CDR3, the DNA is TGTGCCAGCAGCCGCCGCGATCTGGGACTAGGAGGGGCAGATACGCAGTATTTT. Amino acid sequence: CASSRRDLGLGGADTQYF.

The J gene is TRBJ2-5, the V gene TRBV5-4; 8 bases map to TRBD1. The CDR3 has 14 amino acids. V shed 3 bases, J shed 5 bases, and the junction held 6 bases outside the gene matches. From germline, CDR1 is SGHNT and CDR2 YYREEE (reference sequence). CDR3 bases: TGTGCCAGCAGCTCCGGACAGGGCCGGGAGACCCAGTACTTC. This gives the protein CASSSGQGRETQYF. Variable domain in full (rest from reference TRBV5-4 and TRBJ2-5): ETGVTQSPTHLIKTRGQQVTLRCSSQSGHNTVSWYQQALGQGPQFIFQYYREEENGRGNFPPRFSGLQFPNYSSELNVNALELDDSALYLCASSSGQGRETQYFGPGTRLLVL.

The CDR3 sequence is CASKLASGNTIYF. CDR3 nucleotide sequence: TGTGCCAGCAAATTGGCCTCTGGAAACACCATATATTTT. The rearrangement uses TRBV6-5 and TRBJ1-3, with no clear D. Germline V gene sequence: CDR1 MNHEY, CDR2 SVGAGI. The V end was cut by 7 bases, the J end by 0 bases, with 7 bases between. The CDR3 consists of 13 residues.

This chain links TRBV5-4 with TRBJ2-7; TRBD1 agrees at 11 bases. This CDR3 has 15 residues. Germline V gene sequence: CDR1 SGHNT, CDR2 YYREEE (reference sequence). J was trimmed by 4 bases and V by 2 bases; bases with no gene match: 5. CDR3 nucleotides: TGTGCCAGCAGCTTCCGGGGACAGGGGGTATACGAGCAGTACTTC. Translating gives CASSFRGQGVYEQYF.